This T cell receptor beta chain was identified in a study of blood T cell repertoires in COVID-19. Across the whole study: Acute-phase and convalescent COVID-19 samples originated in the United States, Italy and Spain. T cells, B-cell-depleted T cells, or PBMCs provided the cDNA or gDNA that served as material.

Germline V CDR1 and CDR2: ENHRY, SYGVKD. V was pared by 2 bases and J by 3 bases, with 8 bases between. The CDR3 totals 13 residues. Original processing notes: Nucleated cell counts were estimated from reference gene primer amplification. Clones were sequenced by immunoSEQ multiplex PCR, and TCRdb holds only the in-frame ones, with some missing. The DNA gave D and trimming, while V, J and clone size come from that table. This sample has 200,000 to 250,000 clones; about three quarters occur once, and the top ten carry 4.5% to 7%. The chain has TRBV10-3 and TRBJ2-7; possible D gene TRBD1, 5 bases. Specimen: peripheral blood. This receptor was obtained from a woman in her 70s with acute or convalescent COVID-19. The CDR3 reads CAISEGQGYEQYF. CDR3 bases: TGTGCCATCAGTGAGGGCCAGGGCTACGAGCAGTACTTC.